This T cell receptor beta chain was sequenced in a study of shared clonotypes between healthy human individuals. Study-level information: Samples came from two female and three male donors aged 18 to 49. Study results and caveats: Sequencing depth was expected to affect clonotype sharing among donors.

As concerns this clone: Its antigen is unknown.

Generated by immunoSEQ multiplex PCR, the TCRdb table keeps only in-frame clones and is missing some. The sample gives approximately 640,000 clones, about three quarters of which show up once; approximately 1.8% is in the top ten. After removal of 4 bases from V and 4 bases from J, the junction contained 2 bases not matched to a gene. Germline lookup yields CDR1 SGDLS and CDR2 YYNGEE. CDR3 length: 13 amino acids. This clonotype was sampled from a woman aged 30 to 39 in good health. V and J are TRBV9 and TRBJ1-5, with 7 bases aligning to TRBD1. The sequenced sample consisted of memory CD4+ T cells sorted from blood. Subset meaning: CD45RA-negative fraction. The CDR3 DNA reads TGTGCCAGCAGCCGACAGGGAAATCAGCCCCAGCATTTT. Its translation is CASSRQGNQPQHF.